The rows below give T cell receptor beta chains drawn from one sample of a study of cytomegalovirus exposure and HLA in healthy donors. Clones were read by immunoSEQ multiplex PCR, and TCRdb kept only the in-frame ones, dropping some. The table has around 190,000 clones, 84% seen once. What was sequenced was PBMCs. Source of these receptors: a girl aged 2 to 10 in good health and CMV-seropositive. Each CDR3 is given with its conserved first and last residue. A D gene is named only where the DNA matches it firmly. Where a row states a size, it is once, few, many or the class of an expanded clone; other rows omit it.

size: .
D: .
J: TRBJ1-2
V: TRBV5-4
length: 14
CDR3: CASSLGSGVYGYTF
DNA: TGTGCCAGCAGCTTGGGGTCAGGGGTCTATGGCTACACCTTC

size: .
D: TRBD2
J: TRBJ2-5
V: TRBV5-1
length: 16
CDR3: CASSLDGTRDRRAQYF
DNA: TGCGCCAGCAGCTTGGACGGGACTAGGGACCGACGGGCCCAGTACTTC

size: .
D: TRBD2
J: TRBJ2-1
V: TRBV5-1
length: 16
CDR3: CASSPGLAGVGNEQFF
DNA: TGCGCCAGCAGCCCGGGACTAGCGGGAGTGGGCAATGAGCAGTTCTTC

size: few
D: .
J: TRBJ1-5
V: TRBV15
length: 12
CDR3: CATSRDGGPQHF
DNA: TGTGCCACCAGCAGAGATGGAGGTCCCCAGCATTTT

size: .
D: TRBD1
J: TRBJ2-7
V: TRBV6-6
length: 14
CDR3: CASSYVTGVYEQYF
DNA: TGTGCCAGCAGTTACGTGACAGGGGTGTACGAGCAGTACTTC

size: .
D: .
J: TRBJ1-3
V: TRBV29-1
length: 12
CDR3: CSVLSSGNTIYF
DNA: TGCAGCGTTCTAAGCTCTGGAAACACCATATATTTT

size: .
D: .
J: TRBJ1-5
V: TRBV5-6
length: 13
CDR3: CASSLSGDQPQHF
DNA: TGTGCCAGCAGCTTATCAGGGGATCAGCCCCAGCATTTT

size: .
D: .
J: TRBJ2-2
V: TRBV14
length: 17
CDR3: CASSQDLGSGESGELFF
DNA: TGTGCCAGCAGCCAAGATCTGGGCTCTGGGGAGTCCGGGGAGCTGTTTTTT

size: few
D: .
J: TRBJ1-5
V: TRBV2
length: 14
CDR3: CASSEAGRNQPQHF
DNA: TGTGCCAGCAGTGAGGCAGGGAGGAATCAGCCCCAGCATTTT

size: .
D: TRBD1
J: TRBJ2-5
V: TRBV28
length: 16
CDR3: CASSPLQPQGSETQYF
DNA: TGTGCCAGCAGTCCCCTCCAGCCACAGGGGAGTGAGACCCAGTACTTC

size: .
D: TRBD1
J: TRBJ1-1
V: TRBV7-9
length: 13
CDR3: CASSWGQVDRAFF
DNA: TGTGCCAGCAGCTGGGGACAGGTGGATAGAGCTTTCTTT

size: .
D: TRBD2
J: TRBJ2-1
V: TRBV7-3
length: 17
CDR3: CASSPVAGASAYNEQFF
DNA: TGTGCCAGCAGCCCAGTAGCGGGGGCTAGTGCCTACAATGAGCAGTTCTTC

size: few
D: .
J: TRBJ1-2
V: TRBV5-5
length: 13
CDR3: CASSGLTNYGYTF
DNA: TGTGCCAGCAGCGGTCTGACAAACTATGGCTACACCTTC

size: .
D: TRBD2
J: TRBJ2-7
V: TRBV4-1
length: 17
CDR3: CASSRRAETSGGYEQYF
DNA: TGCGCCAGCAGCCGCCGAGCCGAGACTAGCGGGGGCTACGAGCAGTACTTC

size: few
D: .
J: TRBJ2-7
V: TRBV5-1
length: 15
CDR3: CASSLGAGTSYEQYF
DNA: TGCGCCAGCAGCTTGGGAGCGGGTACCTCCTACGAGCAGTACTTC

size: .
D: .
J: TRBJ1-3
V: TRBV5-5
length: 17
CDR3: CASSLTALGADGNTIYF
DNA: TGTGCCAGCAGCTTGACAGCTCTAGGGGCAGACGGAAACACCATATATTTT